The rows below give T cell receptor beta chains drawn from one sample of a study of T cells in Graves' hyperthyroidism and ophthalmopathy. TCRdb re-derived calls from the multiplex PCR reads in MiXCR, one entry per CDR3 protein. The sample yields more than 500,000 distinct CDR3 sequences, around 16% seen once. Specimen: blood. These receptors all come from a woman aged 25-40 years with Graves' hyperthyroidism. CDR3s include the opening cysteine and the closing phenylalanine or tryptophan.

V: TRBV7-2
J: TRBJ2-1
CDR3: CASSSREPYNEQFF

V: TRBV18
J: TRBJ2-5
CDR3: CASSPAGGSQETQYF

V: TRBV12-3/TRBV12-4
J: TRBJ1-2
CDR3: CASTPWGGVYGYTF

V: TRBV10-3
J: TRBJ2-1
CDR3: CAISKPGQGGNEQFF

V: TRBV28
J: TRBJ1-2
CDR3: CASSSGGTGSSRGYTF

V: TRBV15
J: TRBJ2-3
CDR3: CATSRGGLGSSTDTQYF

V: TRBV4-2
J: TRBJ2-7
CDR3: CASSEDLRAIYEQYF

V: TRBV11-3
J: TRBJ2-3
CDR3: CASSLEQADTQYF

V: TRBV20-1
J: TRBJ2-7
CDR3: CSARDPSGRAYEQYF

V: TRBV6-1
J: TRBJ2-7
CDR3: CASSARGTGRTYEQYF

V: TRBV12-3/TRBV12-4
J: TRBJ1-5
CDR3: CASSFNPYSNQPQHF

V: TRBV19
J: TRBJ1-2
CDR3: CASSMKSSSPNYGYTF

V: TRBV20-1
J: TRBJ1-2
CDR3: CSASQGSYGYTF

V: TRBV2
J: TRBJ2-7
CDR3: CASSDLAGESYEQYF

V: TRBV18
J: TRBJ2-7
CDR3: CASSARRDYEQYF

V: TRBV7-9
J: TRBJ2-2
CDR3: CASSSGRGELFF

V: TRBV7-9
J: TRBJ1-1
CDR3: CASSAGTVPFF

V: TRBV20-1
J: TRBJ2-7
CDR3: CSARDLAVGSYEQYF

V: TRBV7-2
J: TRBJ2-2
CDR3: CASSLTPDGELFF

V: TRBV20-1
J: TRBJ2-1
CDR3: CSASRESDEQFF

V: TRBV28
J: TRBJ1-1
CDR3: CAGKSPQNTEAFF

V: TRBV18
J: TRBJ1-5
CDR3: CASSREIDSNQPQHF

V: TRBV12-3/TRBV12-4
J: TRBJ2-7
CDR3: CASSNRLVAPFDEQYF

V: TRBV2
J: TRBJ2-7
CDR3: CASSAREQYF